A single sample is the source of the 8 T cell receptor beta chains below, sequenced in a study of T-cell memory formation after mild COVID-19. TCRdb fed the 5' RACE reads into MiXCR, producing one record per CDR3 protein. The sample has 450,000 to 650,000 distinct CDR3 sequences; about a fifth are singletons. The sample taken for sequencing was PBMCs or a T cell subset sorted from them (not recorded which). The receptors here all came from an adult woman who had mild COVID-19 (a few samples of this study predate the infection). Cell type and time point are not known.

This clonotype was observed a handful of times. The rearrangement uses TRBV12-3 or TRBV12-4 and TRBJ2-1; D remains ambiguous. Trimming pared 7 bases from V and 7 bases from J, leaving 14 bases between. The CDR3 length is 13 residues. CDR3 in DNA: TGTGCCAGCACCTGGGATTACTGGAATGAGCAGTTCTTC. Its translation is CASTWDYWNEQFF.

J is TRBJ1-1 and V is TRBV5-1; no firm D call. Trimming removed 4 bases at V and 0 bases at J, with 13 bases between. Germline V gene data show CDR1 as SGHRS and CDR2 as YFSETQ. CDR3 length equals 15 residues. CDR3 in amino acids: CASSVYGSMNTEAFF. In DNA, the CDR3 is TGCGCCAGCAGCGTTTACGGATCCATGAACACTGAAGCTTTCTTT.

This clonotype has more than one count but fewer than ten. The CDR3 sequence is CASSLDGTGVGVEQYF. For the CDR3, the DNA is TGTGCCAGCAGCTTAGACGGGACAGGGGTAGGCGTGGAGCAGTACTTC. This chain joins TRBV11-2 and TRBJ2-7, with 10 bases that match TRBD1. V shed 0 bases and J 7 bases; nucleotides not matched to a gene: 9. This CDR3 has 16 amino acids. Germline CDR1 reads SGHAT; CDR2 reads FQNNGV. Looking up the rest from reference TRBV11-2 and TRBJ2-7 gives the full variable domain: EAGVAQSPRYKIIEKRQSVAFWCNPISGHATLYWYQQILGQGPKLLIQFQNNGVVDDSQLPKDRFSAERLKGVDSTLKIQPAKLEDSAVYLCASSLDGTGVGVEQYFGPGTRLTVT.

The gene calls are TRBV18 and TRBJ1-1; no firm D call. The CDR3 contains 15 residues. Germline CDR1 reads KGHSH; CDR2 reads LQKENI. Trimming removed 6 bases from V and 7 bases from J, with 21 bases in between. CDR3 nucleotide sequence: TGTGCCAGCTCCTCTTCCGCGCGGACCGTACTTGAAGCTTTCTTT. Its protein product is CASSSSARTVLEAFF.

This clonotype was seen only a few times. In DNA form, the CDR3 reads TGCAGCGTTGAGGCGGGGGGGAGCGAGCAGTACTTC. This sequence encodes CSVEAGGSEQYF. The chain carries TRBV29-1 and TRBJ2-7; 9 nucleotides match TRBD2. This CDR3 has 12 residues. The V gene end was trimmed by 3 bases and the J gene end by 6 bases; junction bases not matched to a gene: 3. Per germline, CDR1 SQVTM and CDR2 ANQGSEA.

The chain has TRBV19 and TRBJ2-1, with 12 bases that match TRBD2. Looked up from germline, CDR1 is LNHDA and CDR2 is SQIVND (reference sequence). The CDR3 spans 17 residues. The J segment lost 5 bases and the V segment lost 4 bases, leaving 9 bases of the junction unmatched. The CDR3 nucleotides are TGTGCCAGTAGTAGGACTAGCGGGGCGGACATGAACAATGAGCAGTTCTTC. It translates to CASSRTSGADMNNEQFF.

The chain carries TRBV24-1 and TRBJ2-4; 9 positions match TRBD1. This CDR3 region has 16 residues. The J segment lost 4 bases and the V segment lost 3 bases, leaving 6 bases of the junction unmatched. The germline gives CDR1 KGHDR, CDR2 SFDVKD. CDR3 nucleotide sequence: TGTGCCACCAGTGATGCCGGGACAGGGACAAAAAACATTCAGTACTTC. Amino acid sequence: CATSDAGTGTKNIQYF.

The V and J genes are TRBV29-1 and TRBJ2-7, with D uncertain. Germline lookup yields CDR1 SQVTM and CDR2 ANQGSEA. V gave up 5 bases and J gave up 0 bases, with 14 bases separating them. The CDR3 has 14 residues. The CDR3 region is CSVSTASSSYEQYF. The CDR3 DNA reads TGCAGCGTTAGTACAGCCTCAAGCTCCTACGAGCAGTACTTC.